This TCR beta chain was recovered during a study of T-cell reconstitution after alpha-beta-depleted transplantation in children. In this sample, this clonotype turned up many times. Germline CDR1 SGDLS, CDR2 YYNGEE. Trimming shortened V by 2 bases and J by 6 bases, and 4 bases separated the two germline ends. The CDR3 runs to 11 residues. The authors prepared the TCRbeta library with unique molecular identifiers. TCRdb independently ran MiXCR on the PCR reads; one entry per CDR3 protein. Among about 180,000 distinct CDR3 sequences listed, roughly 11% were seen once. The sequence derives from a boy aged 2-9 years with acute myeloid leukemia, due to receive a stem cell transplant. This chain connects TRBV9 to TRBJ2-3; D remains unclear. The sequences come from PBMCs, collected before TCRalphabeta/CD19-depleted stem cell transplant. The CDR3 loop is CASSVGDTQYF. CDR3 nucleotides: TGTGCCAGCAGCGTTGGGGATACGCAGTATTTT.